One TCR beta chain is described in this entry. The identical CDR3 is also encoded by other nucleotide sequences in the sample. Per the authors' pipeline: Nucleated cell number was recorded as an estimate derived from reference gene primer amplification. Clones were sequenced by immunoSEQ multiplex PCR, and TCRdb holds only the in-frame ones, with some missing. That table gives V, J and clone size, and the DNA gave D and trimming. The table has around 71,000 clones, around 85% seen once; the top ten hold under 30%. These data belong to a study of blood T cell repertoires in COVID-19. For the study at large: Acute and convalescent COVID-19 samples came from the United States, Italy and Spain. T cells, B-cell-depleted T cells, or PBMCs provided the cDNA or gDNA that served as material.

The CDR3 extends over 14 amino acids. V shed 5 bases and J 3 bases; nucleotides not matched to a gene: 7. CDR1 is SGHNT, CDR2 YENEEA, per germline. Sequencing was done on a sample of peripheral blood. The chain uses TRBV11-3 and TRBJ2-7, with 7 bases identical to TRBD1. The clonotype was recovered from a man aged 65 to 79 with acute or convalescent COVID-19. Here the CDR3 DNA reads TGTGCCAGCAGCCCAAGACAGGGCAGCTACGAGCAGTACTTC. This encodes CASSPRQGSYEQYF. Using reference TRBV11-3 and TRBJ2-7 for the parts outside the CDR3, the full variable domain is EAGVVQSPRYKIIEKKQPVAFWCNPISGHNTLYWYLQNLGQGPELLIRYENEEAVDDSQLPKDRFSAERLKGVDSTLKIQPAELGDSAVYLCASSPRQGSYEQYFGPGTRLTVT.